This is a list of T cell receptor beta chains from one sample in a study of Tregs in tolerant kidney transplant recipients. The table came from immunoSEQ multiplex PCR; TCRdb's copy has only in-frame clones and leaves some out. The repertoire holds tens of thousands of clones, with approximately 93% as singletons. This material consisted of CD4+ T cells from blood (PBMCs), taken 12 months after the transplant. The receptors originated from a human patient who received a combined kidney and bone marrow transplant. Part of the T cell pool may stem from the graft donor. Both conserved end residues are trimmed from each CDR3. The order of the fields is CDR3 protein, clone size, J gene, V gene. Some rows mark clone size as missing; the rest say once, few, many or name a class of expanded clone.

ASSLRTSSYNLPLH | once | TRBJ1-6 | TRBV5-6
ASSLGPSQSTGEGLF | NA | TRBJ1-4 | TRBV5-6
ASSSDGTSTLGNEQF | once | TRBJ2-1 | TRBV13
ASAQTGMNTEAF | once | TRBJ1-1 | TRBV25-1
ASSATGTAYSNQPQH | once | TRBJ1-5 | TRBV2
ASQTSGRTDTQY | NA | TRBJ2-3 | TRBV27
ASRYRQTYEQY | NA | TRBJ2-7 | TRBV2
ASSLRSSDRVNGYT | NA | TRBJ1-2 | TRBV7-2
ASSPPPSGRARTDTQY | NA | TRBJ2-3 | TRBV7-7
ASSIPGGGRSNEKLF | NA | TRBJ1-4 | TRBV19
ASSVYSGANVLT | NA | TRBJ2-6 | TRBV5-1
ASSLWTSGGFWGEQF | NA | TRBJ2-1 | TRBV7-2
ASSQVPTGDPMQY | NA | TRBJ2-7 | TRBV4-2
ASGRGLDRGSRQY | NA | TRBJ2-4 | TRBV6-4
ASSLFPRGETQY | NA | TRBJ2-5 | TRBV7-3
ASSLEGRGTQY | NA | TRBJ2-5 | TRBV7-2
ASSRSRESSGNTIY | few | TRBJ1-3 | TRBV4-1
ASSGQRGNTGELF | few | TRBJ2-2 | TRBV19
ASSLVRDREAF | once | TRBJ1-1 | TRBV7-2
ASSHATRTSGRTDTQY | NA | TRBJ2-3 | TRBV4-2
ASSAYRGLLDTQY | NA | TRBJ2-3 | TRBV11-1
ASSSQGGDYGYT | NA | TRBJ1-2 | TRBV5-4
ASSLEAGAGNTIY | once | TRBJ1-3 | TRBV5-4
AWSGVTGNQPQH | NA | TRBJ1-5 | TRBV30
ASSYPRRELGTDTQY | NA | TRBJ2-3 | TRBV7-8
ASTMTGMGEKLF | NA | TRBJ1-4 | TRBV25-1
ASSLTGTPSTGELF | NA | TRBJ2-2 | TRBV7-2
ASSSPIAGSYNEQF | NA | TRBJ2-1 | TRBV5-1
ASSHGTGPMNTEAF | NA | TRBJ1-1 | TRBV7-6
ASSLEGGGNGYT | NA | TRBJ1-2 | TRBV5-1
ASGTTRTSTDTQY | NA | TRBJ2-3 | TRBV5-1
ASSDRNTEAF | NA | TRBJ1-1 | TRBV6-6
ASSQGIGRAWNEQF | NA | TRBJ2-1 | TRBV14
ASGNRPSYSNQPQH | NA | TRBJ1-5 | TRBV9
ATTGAGGYIQY | NA | TRBJ2-4 | TRBV7-2
ASRTTPNTGELF | NA | TRBJ2-2 | TRBV7-3
ASSGGDYGYT | NA | TRBJ1-2 | TRBV28
ASRDIGSEKLF | NA | TRBJ1-4 | TRBV6-5
ASSLEHRPEWAQY | NA | TRBJ2-5 | TRBV7-2
ASSESRGLGNQPQH | NA | TRBJ1-5 | TRBV10-1
ASSAGQGKADTQY | NA | TRBJ2-3 | TRBV25-1
ASSLLPGTSAYNEQF | NA | TRBJ2-1 | TRBV4-1
ASNRSGYGYT | NA | TRBJ1-2 | TRBV28
ASSEPKESPLH | NA | TRBJ1-6 | TRBV6-1
ASNTVFYEQY | few | TRBJ2-7 | TRBV10-1
ASSPALAADTQY | NA | TRBJ2-3 | TRBV6-1
ASSLAYATGDYGYT | NA | TRBJ1-2 | TRBV7-9
ASSSGTHHSPLH | NA | TRBJ1-6 | TRBV7-2
ASSKGSAYNEQF | NA | TRBJ2-1 | TRBV5-1
ASSPELGGTGELF | NA | TRBJ2-2 | TRBV5-1
AWSAVVQGAKAGANVLT | NA | TRBJ2-6 | TRBV30
AWGAGQPQH | NA | TRBJ1-5 | TRBV30
ASSIISGGGTDTQY | NA | TRBJ2-3 | TRBV11-1
ASSLGTGGWNEQF | NA | TRBJ2-1 | TRBV7-2